This passage covers 13 T cell receptor beta chains from one sample sequenced in a study of tumor and adjacent non-tumor tissue in lung cancer. The template was RNA from unsorted bulk tissue. The library came from three nested PCR rounds adapted from ARM-PCR protocols. TCRdb independently ran MiXCR on the multiplex PCR reads; one entry per CDR3 protein. Among about 200,000 distinct CDR3 sequences listed, 60% to 85% were seen once. Input material: lung tumor tissue. The receptor source for this set is a man aged 60 to 75 with non-small cell lung cancer.

This chain uses TRBV28 with TRBJ1-5; D remains unclear. The CDR3 totals 12 residues. Trimming pared 2 bases from V and 4 bases from J, leaving 3 bases between. Per the germline V gene, CDR1 is MDHEN and CDR2 is SYDVKM. This chain's CDR3 is CASSLLNQPQHF. The CDR3 bases are TGTGCCAGCAGTTTACTGAATCAGCCCCAGCATTTT.

The chain links TRBV4-3 to TRBJ2-7; D possibly corresponds to TRBD2 (5 bases). Germline V CDR1 and CDR2: LGHNA, YSLEER. V lost 0 bases and J lost 2, with 14 bases in between. The CDR3 sequence is 16 residues long. The CDR3 DNA follows: TGCGCCAGCAGCCAAGATAGGAGGACGATCACCTACGAGCAGTACTTC. This gives the protein CASSQDRRTITYEQYF.

This chain links TRBV5-6 with TRBJ2-1; the D gene is possibly TRBD2 (5 bases). This CDR3 is built from 11 residues. Germline V gene sequence: CDR1 SGHDT, CDR2 YYEEEE. The V gene lost 3 bases and the J gene lost 12 bases, with 10 bases spanning the gap. CDR3 protein: CASSSRGVQFF. The CDR3 bases are TGTGCCAGCAGCTCACGGGGAGTGCAGTTCTTC. The complete variable domain, with remaining parts taken from reference TRBV5-6 and TRBJ2-1, reads DAGVTQSPTHLIKTRGQQVTLRCSPKSGHDTVSWYQQALGQGPQFIFQYYEEEERQRGNFPDRFSGHQFPNYSSELNVNALLLGDSALYLCASSSRGVQFFGPGTRLTVL.

About this clonotype itself: Given a much more abundant clone one base away, this may be a read error. The chain carries TRBV11-1 and TRBJ2-1; D gene uncertain. The CDR3 spans 11 residues. Trimming shortened V by 7 bases and J by 10 bases, and 11 bases separated the two germline ends. Germline CDR1 SGHAT, CDR2 FQDESV (reference sequence). The CDR3 nucleotides are TGTGCCAGCAACTTGTCAAGCGAGCAGTTCTTC. Translated: CASNLSSEQFF.

The chain uses TRBV6-5 and TRBJ1-4, with D tentatively TRBD1 (5 bases). The CDR3 loop spans 12 amino acids. Germline CDR1 MNHEY, CDR2 SVGAGI. The CDR3 protein is CAGRAAGEKLFF. The CDR3 DNA sequence: TGTGCAGGCAGGGCTGCGGGCGAAAAACTGTTTTTT.

This clonotype was counted ten times or more. This chain connects TRBV6-1 to TRBJ2-2; 7 nucleotides align to TRBD1. After removal of 6 bases from V and 2 bases from J, the junction contained 3 bases not matched to a gene. The CDR3 totals 14 residues. The germline CDR1 and CDR2 sequences are MNHNS and SASEGT. CDR3 sequence (DNA): TGTGCCAGCAGGCGACAGGGAAACACCGGGGAGCTGTTTTTT. Protein product: CASRRQGNTGELFF.

Notes on this clonotype: Just one base apart from a much larger clone, this may be a read error. The chain is built from TRBV6-6 and TRBJ2-1; D gene unclear. V lost 7 bases and J lost 1, with 11 bases in between. Germline V CDR1 and CDR2: MNHNY, SVGAGI (reference sequence). The CDR3 sequence is 14 residues long. In DNA form, the CDR3 reads TGTGCCAGCAAGGGTACCAGATCCTACAATGAGCAGTTCTTC. Encoded protein: CASKGTRSYNEQFF.

About this clonotype: This may be a read error, as it is one base from a much larger clone. The rearrangement uses TRBV6-6 and TRBJ1-2; 7 bases are a match to TRBD1. The germline V gene has CDR1 MNHNY and CDR2 SVGAGI (reference sequence). This CDR3 region has 12 residues. The CDR3 spells CASSGTQGSGAF. CDR3 in DNA: TGTGCCAGCAGTGGCACACAGGGGTCCGGGGCCTTC.

This chain connects TRBV6-5 to TRBJ1-2, with no clear D. The CDR3 is 13 residues long. Between the trimmed V and J ends, which lost 9 bases and 3 bases, there was a span of 14 bases. Germline assignment: CDR1 MNHEY and CDR2 SVGAGI. The CDR3 reads CASSKWSDYGYTF. As DNA, the CDR3 is TGTGCCAGTAGTAAGTGGTCGGACTATGGCTACACCTTC.

This clonotype was detected many times. The rearrangement links TRBV12-3 or TRBV12-4 to TRBJ1-4; D gene ambiguous. The CDR3 loop spans 14 amino acids. The V end was cut by 2 bases, the J end by 0 bases, with 4 bases between. CDR3 amino acids: CASSLQTTNEKLFF. The CDR3 DNA follows: TGTGCCAGCAGTTTACAAACAACTAATGAAAAACTGTTTTTT.

The table lists this clonotype with many counts. The V gene is TRBV11-1, the J gene TRBJ2-7; the match to TRBD2 covers 13 bases. Germline V gene data show CDR1 as SGHAT and CDR2 as FQDESV (reference sequence). J lost 5 bases, V lost 7 bases, and 8 bases had no gene match. The CDR3 consists of 15 residues. DNA of the CDR3: TGTGCCAGCACCCCCCGGGGACTAGCGGGAAACGAGCAGTACTTC. This encodes CASTPRGLAGNEQYF. Using reference TRBV11-1 and TRBJ2-7 for the parts outside the CDR3, the full variable domain is EAEVAQSPRYKITEKSQAVAFWCDPISGHATLYWYRQILGQGPELLVQFQDESVVDDSQLPKDRFSAERLKGVDSTLKIQPAELGDSAMYLCASTPRGLAGNEQYFGPGTRLTVT.

This clonotype was seen just once. A much bigger clone sits one base away, suggesting this may be a read error. The chain links TRBV6-5 to TRBJ1-1; D gene uncertain. The CDR3 contains 13 residues. Germline V lookup: CDR1 MNHEY, CDR2 SVGAGI. This CDR3 is CASRPTVGTEALF. In nucleotides, the CDR3 is TGTGCCAGCAGACCGACGGTGGGCACTGAAGCTCTCTTT.

Concerning this clonotype itself: A junction boundary mismatches the germline segment, possibly from a read error. The rearrangement links TRBV11-3 to TRBJ1-1; 9 bases match TRBD1. The CDR3 has 14 amino acids. Germline CDR1 SGHNT, CDR2 YENEEA. CDR3 coding DNA: TGTACCAGCAGCACCGGGACAGGGAGCATTGAATCTTTCTTT. Translation gives CTSSTGTGSIESFF.